These 4 T cell receptor beta chains originate from one sample sequenced in a study of T cell responses to AZD1222 COVID-19 vaccine. Method: immunoSEQ multiplex PCR; TCRdb's copy keeps in-frame clones and lacks some. The table lists approximately 80,000 clones, 80% to 90% of them singletons, with more than 5% in the top ten. This material consisted of peripheral blood, taken on day 0 of AZD1222 vaccination. These receptors all come from an adult in good health.

The chain joins TRBV7-8 to TRBJ1-2; TRBD1 agrees at 7 bases. This CDR3 contains 18 residues. With 0 bases clipped from V and 8 bases from J, the junction kept 18 bases outside the gene matches. Germline V gives CDR1 SGHVS, CDR2 FQNEAQ. The CDR3 coding sequence is TGTGCCAGCAGCTTAGCCCCCCGGGACAGCGCCCGCGTGGGGGGCTACACCTTC. This encodes CASSLAPRDSARVGGYTF.

This clone was counted only a few times. The CDR3: CASSPHGQGTEAFF. Written as DNA, the CDR3 is TGTGCCAGTAGTCCTCACGGACAGGGGACTGAAGCTTTCTTT. The chain carries TRBV19 and TRBJ1-1; 9 bases are shared with TRBD1. V lost 5 bases to trimming and J lost 5 bases; unmatched junction nucleotides: 6. The CDR3 covers 14 residues. Germline CDR1 is LNHDA and CDR2 is SQIVND (reference sequence).

The chain links TRBV6-6 to TRBJ1-3; a possible D gene is TRBD1 (5 bases). Germline V gene sequence: CDR1 MNHNY, CDR2 SVGAGI (reference sequence). The V gene lost 7 bases and the J gene lost 0 bases, with 13 bases spanning the gap. This CDR3 has 15 amino acids. CDR3 region: CASTQQQDSGNTIYF. DNA for the CDR3: TGTGCCAGCACACAGCAACAGGACTCTGGAAACACCATATATTTT.

The chain has TRBV6-5 and TRBJ2-3; D gene unclear. The CDR3 spans 15 residues. Trimming removed 8 bases from V and 3 bases from J, with 18 bases in between. Germline CDR1 is MNHEY and CDR2 is SVGAGI. The CDR3 DNA reads as TGTGCCAGCTCCGCTGGTTGGGGTTCGACAGATACGCAGTATTTT. As protein: CASSAGWGSTDTQYF.